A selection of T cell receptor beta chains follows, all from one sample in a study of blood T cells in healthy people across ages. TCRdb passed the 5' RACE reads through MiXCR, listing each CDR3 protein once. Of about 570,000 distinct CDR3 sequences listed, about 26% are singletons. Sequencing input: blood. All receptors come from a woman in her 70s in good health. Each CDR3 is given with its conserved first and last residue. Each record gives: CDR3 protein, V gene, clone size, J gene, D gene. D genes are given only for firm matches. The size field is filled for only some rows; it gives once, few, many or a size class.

CDR3: CSATSPGTGATNEKLFF
V: TRBV20-1
size: NA
J: TRBJ1-4
D: TRBD1

CDR3: CASSLTTVNTGELFF
V: TRBV5-1
size: NA
J: TRBJ2-2
D: NA

CDR3: CASSLGQSYSYEQYF
V: TRBV5-1
size: few
J: TRBJ2-7
D: NA

CDR3: CASSGDSGNTIYF
V: TRBV5-1
size: NA
J: TRBJ1-3
D: NA

CDR3: CASSVDNHENTIYF
V: TRBV9
size: NA
J: TRBJ1-3
D: NA

CDR3: CSARDLLFEQFF
V: TRBV20-1
size: NA
J: NA
D: NA

CDR3: CASSQASGAGVAFF
V: TRBV4-2
size: NA
J: TRBJ1-1
D: NA

CDR3: CSARAAGDYGYTF
V: TRBV20-1
size: NA
J: TRBJ1-2
D: NA

CDR3: CAISGAGQETQYF
V: TRBV10-3
size: NA
J: TRBJ2-5
D: TRBD2

CDR3: CSAPTSGRRFNYGYTF
V: TRBV20-1
size: NA
J: TRBJ1-2
D: NA

CDR3: CASSLVGGRDTQYF
V: TRBV5-1
size: NA
J: TRBJ2-3
D: NA

CDR3: CASGLAVDTQYF
V: TRBV10-3
size: NA
J: TRBJ2-3
D: TRBD2

CDR3: CASSPSGGEETQYF
V: TRBV7-8
size: NA
J: TRBJ2-5
D: TRBD2

CDR3: CSALTGNEQFF
V: TRBV20-1
size: NA
J: NA
D: TRBD1

CDR3: CASSQVSGGGNEQFF
V: TRBV3-1
size: NA
J: TRBJ2-1
D: TRBD2

CDR3: CASSYGSGGASQQFF
V: TRBV6-5
size: few
J: TRBJ2-1
D: TRBD2

CDR3: CASSYRGLAQETQYF
V: TRBV6-5
size: few
J: TRBJ2-5
D: TRBD2

CDR3: CASSQDSSYGYTF
V: TRBV3-1
size: NA
J: TRBJ1-2
D: NA

CDR3: CASSPSFRSETQYF
V: TRBV6-5
size: NA
J: TRBJ2-5
D: NA

CDR3: CAISESEGENIQYF
V: TRBV10-3
size: NA
J: TRBJ2-4
D: NA

CDR3: CASSGIDSGSSTDTQYF
V: TRBV9
size: few
J: TRBJ2-3
D: NA

CDR3: CASSATTRPSTDTQYF
V: TRBV2
size: few
J: TRBJ2-3
D: NA

CDR3: CASSYLRTSGFYNEQFF
V: TRBV6-2/TRBV6-3
size: NA
J: TRBJ2-1
D: TRBD2

CDR3: CASSLARDETQYF
V: TRBV12-3/TRBV12-4
size: NA
J: TRBJ2-5
D: NA

CDR3: CASSLQQGAYTGELFF
V: TRBV5-1
size: NA
J: TRBJ2-2
D: TRBD1

CDR3: CSVSQLAARGNEQFF
V: TRBV29-1
size: NA
J: NA
D: NA

CDR3: CASNRGYSGNTIYF
V: TRBV19
size: few
J: TRBJ1-3
D: NA

CDR3: CVSSKEDGRQHF
V: TRBV4-3
size: NA
J: TRBJ1-5
D: NA

CDR3: CASSEPRPIYEQYF
V: TRBV10-2
size: few
J: TRBJ2-7
D: NA

CDR3: CASSRGSGGATNEKLFF
V: TRBV9
size: NA
J: TRBJ1-4
D: NA

CDR3: CASSYRTNYGYTF
V: TRBV6-6
size: NA
J: TRBJ1-2
D: NA

CDR3: CASSRTGMETQYF
V: TRBV9
size: many
J: TRBJ2-5
D: TRBD1

CDR3: CASSFGMGKLFF
V: TRBV11-2
size: once
J: TRBJ1-4
D: NA

CDR3: CASSRGPGNNSPLHF
V: TRBV4-2
size: many
J: TRBJ1-6
D: NA

CDR3: CSARGQTENEQFF
V: TRBV20-1
size: few
J: NA
D: TRBD1

CDR3: CSASGDTNSPLHF
V: TRBV20-1
size: NA
J: TRBJ1-6
D: NA

CDR3: CAITSQPQETQYF
V: TRBV10-3
size: few
J: TRBJ2-5
D: NA

CDR3: CASSSLLGLAGVDNEQFF
V: TRBV5-1
size: NA
J: TRBJ2-1
D: TRBD2

CDR3: CASSRPQGEGYTF
V: TRBV7-3
size: NA
J: TRBJ1-2
D: TRBD1

CDR3: CASSPPTVSTNEKLFF
V: TRBV18
size: NA
J: TRBJ1-4
D: NA